The rows below give T cell receptor beta chains drawn from one sample of a study of human T cells and chemical hapten exposure. TCRdb re-analysed the RACE reads in MiXCR, keeping a single row per CDR3 protein. The data show about 48,000 distinct CDR3 sequences, approximately 9.9% seen once. The sequenced sample was whole blood, obtained in connection with sensitization to the hapten diphenylcyclopropenone (DPC). These receptors all stem from a woman aged 40 to 50 with alopecia areata. Some clones in this sample may be carry-over from other donors' samples. Both conserved end residues are part of each CDR3. D genes are given only for firm matches. Expanded clones are given a class, and other clones once, few, many or no size at all.

J gene	clone size	V gene	D gene	CDR3 protein	CDR3 DNA
TRBJ1-4	NA	TRBV5-6	TRBD1	CASSWGQRRNEKLFF	TGTGCCAGCAGCTGGGGACAGAGAAGAAATGAAAAACTGTTTTTT
TRBJ1-5	NA	TRBV20-1	NA	CSARGFGQPQHF	TGCAGTGCTAGGGGGTTTGGTCAGCCCCAGCATTTT
TRBJ1-1	many	TRBV24-1	NA	CATTRGLNTEAFF	TGTGCCACCACCCGGGGGTTGAACACTGAAGCTTTCTTT
TRBJ1-1	many	TRBV6-5	TRBD1	CASSWNRGMNTEAFF	TGTGCCAGCAGTTGGAACAGGGGGATGAACACTGAAGCTTTCTTT
TRBJ2-1	few	TRBV10-2	NA	CASSSRGPIYNEQFF	TGCGCCAGCAGCTCGCGGGGGCCGATTTACAATGAGCAGTTCTTC
TRBJ1-4	few	TRBV18	NA	CASSAPPKEKLFF	TGTGCCAGCTCCGCCCCGCCAAAGGAAAAACTGTTTTTT
TRBJ1-4	many	TRBV28	TRBD1	CASSLDRGNEKLFF	TGTGCCAGCAGTTTAGACAGGGGTAATGAAAAACTGTTTTTT
TRBJ2-7	NA	TRBV7-8	NA	CASSSLTATYEQYF	TGTGCCAGCAGCTCCTTGACGGCTACCTACGAGCAGTACTTC
TRBJ1-5	many	TRBV29-1	NA	CSVVGPDSNQPQHF	TGCAGCGTTGTTGGTCCGGATAGCAATCAGCCCCAGCATTTT
TRBJ1-4	many	TRBV30	NA	CAWMGTEKLFF	TGTGCCTGGATGGGGACTGAAAAACTGTTTTTT
TRBJ1-1	few	TRBV6-2/TRBV6-3	NA	CASSYEGNTEAFF	TGTGCCAGCAGTTACGAAGGCAACACTGAAGCTTTCTTT
TRBJ2-5	NA	TRBV12-3/TRBV12-4	TRBD1	CASMRTGEETQYF	TGTGCCAGCATGAGGACAGGGGAAGAGACCCAGTACTTC
TRBJ2-7	many	TRBV6-2/TRBV6-3	NA	CASSSGELHEQYF	TGTGCCAGCAGTTCGGGGGAGCTCCACGAGCAGTACTTC
TRBJ2-1	few	TRBV11-3	NA	CASSSGASSYNEQFF	TGTGCCAGCAGCTCAGGGGCTAGTTCATACAATGAGCAGTTCTTC
TRBJ2-3	many	TRBV20-1	TRBD1	CSARDREVSQYF	TGCAGTGCTAGGGACAGGGAGGTGTCGCAGTATTTT
TRBJ2-1	NA	TRBV24-1	TRBD2	CATSDWTSPNEQFF	TGTGCCACCAGTGATTGGACTAGCCCGAATGAGCAGTTCTTC
TRBJ1-4	few	TRBV27	TRBD1	CASGPGGYATNEKLFF	TGTGCCAGCGGGCCAGGGGGCTATGCAACTAATGAAAAACTGTTTTTT
TRBJ2-3	NA	TRBV11-2	NA	CASSPRLDGADTQYF	TGTGCCAGCAGCCCCCGGCTAGATGGAGCAGATACGCAGTATTTT
TRBJ1-6	NA	TRBV4-3	NA	CASSHAQDPYSPLHF	TGCGCCAGCAGCCATGCACAGGATCCCTATTCACCCCTCCACTTT
TRBJ1-2	many	TRBV5-5	TRBD1	CASSRQGLKNGYTF	TGTGCCAGCAGCCGACAGGGCCTCAAGAATGGCTACACCTTC
TRBJ2-2	few	TRBV4-3	TRBD2	CASSRRSFSGGTDTGELFF	TGCGCCAGCAGCCGCCGAAGTTTTAGCGGGGGGACGGACACCGGGGAGCTGTTTTTT
TRBJ2-2	NA	TRBV11-2	NA	CASSLVGGANTGELFF	TGTGCCAGCAGCTTAGTTGGCGGGGCGAACACCGGGGAGCTGTTTTTT
TRBJ1-1	many	TRBV29-1	TRBD1	CSVVGGAGGFWTEAFF	TGCAGCGTTGTGGGAGGGGCAGGGGGCTTTTGGACTGAAGCTTTCTTT
TRBJ2-6	many	TRBV6-5	NA	CASSPTGGSGANVLTF	TGTGCCAGCAGCCCCACTGGGGGATCCGGGGCCAACGTCCTGACTTTC
TRBJ1-5	few	TRBV29-1	NA	CSVGKNRDQPQHF	TGCAGCGTTGGGAAAAATAGGGATCAGCCCCAGCATTTT
TRBJ1-1	NA	TRBV6-1	NA	CASSEYRNTEAFF	TGTGCCAGCAGTGAATACCGTAACACTGAAGCTTTCTTT
TRBJ2-6	few	TRBV9	NA	CASSTWGSSGANVLTF	TGTGCCAGCAGCACCTGGGGGAGCTCTGGGGCCAACGTCCTGACTTTC
TRBJ1-6	NA	TRBV18	TRBD1	CASSFDREGSPLHF	TGTGCCAGCTCCTTCGACAGGGAAGGCTCACCCCTCCACTTT
TRBJ2-1	NA	TRBV13	NA	CASSPSQTEQFF	TGTGCCAGCAGCCCTAGTCAGACTGAGCAGTTCTTC
TRBJ1-2	many	TRBV6-6	NA	CASSYGVNYGYTF	TGTGCCAGCAGTTACGGGGTGAACTATGGCTACACCTTC
TRBJ2-5	many	TRBV3-1	TRBD2	CASSPQLAGGPPETQYF	TGTGCCAGCAGCCCCCAACTAGCGGGGGGCCCTCCGGAGACCCAGTACTTC
TRBJ1-3	NA	TRBV7-2	NA	CASSLQVGNTIYF	TGTGCCAGCAGCTTACAGGTTGGAAACACCATATATTTT
TRBJ2-7	NA	TRBV9	TRBD1	CASSVSGGYEQYF	TGTGCCAGCAGCGTATCAGGGGGCTACGAGCAGTACTTC
TRBJ1-2	many	TRBV28	NA	CASSSRGLGANYGYTF	TGTGCCAGCAGTTCTCGGGGTCTAGGAGCTAACTATGGCTACACCTTC
TRBJ2-7	many	TRBV2	NA	CASSEGLGFPYEQYF	TGTGCCAGCAGTGAGGGTCTGGGATTTCCATACGAGCAGTACTTC
TRBJ1-2	many	TRBV18	NA	CASSLYPAQANYGYTF	TGTGCCAGCTCACTCTACCCCGCACAGGCGAACTATGGCTACACCTTC
TRBJ2-1	many	TRBV6-4	NA	CASSDRGGDYNEQFF	TGTGCCAGCAGTGACAGAGGAGGGGACTACAATGAGCAGTTCTTC
TRBJ1-2	NA	TRBV29-1	NA	CSVVEEERNGYTF	TGCAGCGTAGTAGAAGAGGAAAGAAATGGCTACACCTTC
TRBJ2-1	NA	TRBV19	TRBD2	CASSMPHGGASYNEQFF	TGTGCCAGTAGTATGCCGCACGGGGGGGCCTCCTACAATGAGCAGTTCTTC
TRBJ1-1	few	TRBV6-2/TRBV6-3	NA	CASSKHQRDTEAFF	TGTGCCAGCAGCAAACACCAACGGGACACTGAAGCTTTCTTT
TRBJ1-5	many	TRBV7-2	NA	CASSLGKGQPQHF	TGTGCCAGCAGCTTAGGAAAGGGTCAGCCCCAGCATTTT
TRBJ2-1	few	TRBV28	NA	CASRGVYNEQFF	TGTGCCAGCAGGGGGGTCTACAATGAGCAGTTCTTC
TRBJ2-5	many	TRBV20-1	NA	CSASTNRVRGTQYF	TGCAGTGCTTCAACCAACAGGGTACGCGGGACCCAGTACTTC
TRBJ2-5	few	TRBV5-6	TRBD2	CASSLGASGGQETQYF	TGTGCCAGCAGCCTGGGGGCTAGCGGGGGGCAAGAGACCCAGTACTTC
TRBJ2-1	few	TRBV6-2/TRBV6-3	NA	CASSYSIPETYNEQFF	TGTGCCAGCAGTTACTCGATTCCAGAAACCTACAATGAGCAGTTCTTC
TRBJ2-2	NA	TRBV27	TRBD2	CASSLLGTSGGTGELFF	TGTGCCAGCAGTTTATTGGGGACTAGCGGGGGGACCGGGGAGCTGTTTTTT
TRBJ1-3	NA	TRBV20-1	TRBD1	CSAMGQGVGNTIYF	TGCAGTGCTATGGGGCAGGGGGTCGGAAACACCATATATTTT
TRBJ2-7	many	TRBV30	NA	CAWSLVPSYEQYF	TGTGCCTGGAGCCTCGTCCCGTCCTACGAGCAGTACTTC
TRBJ1-3	many	TRBV5-1	NA	CASSLGMRDSEIGNTIYF	TGCGCCAGCAGCTTGGGTATGCGAGACAGCGAGATCGGAAACACCATATATTTT
TRBJ1-6	few	TRBV27	NA	CASGWESPLHF	TGTGCCAGCGGGTGGGAGTCACCCCTCCACTTT
TRBJ1-5	NA	TRBV24-1	NA	CATSDIVGRYSNQPQHF	TGTGCCACCAGTGATATTGTGGGACGGTATAGCAATCAGCCCCAGCATTTT